The entry that follows covers one T cell receptor (beta chain) sequence. The target of this receptor is not known. Base qualities are not at hand, and no much larger clone is one base apart. The record originates from a study of cytomegalovirus exposure and HLA in healthy donors (dated by TCRdb to 2015 to 2018). About the full investigation: An earlier analysis of a few hundred of the donors reported roughly 300 Gb of sequence data and around 120 million unique TCR beta sequences obtained from some 170 million T cells. An early release covering more than 500 HLA-typed donors comprised approximately 290 gigabases of sequencing data and around 80 million unique TCR sequences. Among the roughly 400 genotyped donors, around 81% belonged to the genetic ancestry cluster associated with self-reported Caucasian donors. The aim of the study was to test whether cataloging public T cell receptors could identify signatures of past pathogen exposure. The T cell repertoires of under 700 subjects were profiled by immunosequencing and related to cytomegalovirus serostatus. Along with the roughly 700-subject first cohort, a separate validation cohort of over 90 different subjects was used. High-throughput TCR immunosequencing, statistical association of individual TCRs with disease status, and machine learning were combined to predict cytomegalovirus infection status. In a later analysis, previously published TCR beta repertoires from about 640 donors were re-analyzed and high-resolution HLA genotyping was added so that TCR occurrence patterns could be studied. Rather than using new phenotypic data, the later analysis identified candidate immune exposures from TCR beta sequences and from how often those sequences occurred across donors. An earlier analysis of about 600 of the donors used high-throughput TCR beta sequencing to judge whether each TCR beta V gene segment behaved as functional or pseudogenic. Donor age, sex, ethnicity and CMV serostatus were collected together with the repertoire data. In a later genetic analysis, genome-wide SNP genotypes for about 60% of the 666 donors were used, and that subset was treated as a discovery cohort. All discovery cohort repertoires had been generated using a single sequencing platform. HLA typing included class I and class II loci at four-digit resolution. Typing coverage differed by locus: A, B, C, DRB1 and DQB1 were typed in roughly 629-630 donors, DQA1 in roughly 500, DPA1 in over 600, and DPB1 in 450 to 490. Four to six DR-DQ haplotypes were handled as single units for association and clustering, since linkage in the cohort was strong. Across approximately 420 genotyped donors of the cohort, an average of roughly 200,000 unique TCR beta nucleotide sequences per donor were sequenced, and roughly a sixth of those sequences were non-productive.

In total, about 650 healthy bone marrow donors made up the cohort. At the time of sampling, every cohort member was nominally healthy, though immune exposures that went unrecorded were likely present. The donor was CMV seronegative and was included in the group of a few hundred seronegative cohort members. Each donor provided a peripheral blood sample, and peripheral blood mononuclear cells were used for TCR beta sequencing. Genomic DNA extraction from the blood cell samples was performed with the Qiagen DNeasy Blood Extraction Kit. The full study reports these points: A few of the identified cytomegalovirus-associated TCR beta chains were confirmed in vitro to be specific for cytomegalovirus antigens. Immune exposure information for the cohort was limited to CMV serostatus. An earlier analysis of approximately 540 of the donors showed that most TCR beta V segments appeared in productive rearrangements either about 87% or about 30% of the time, which broadly matched IMGT annotations. In both the original and validation cohorts, the classifier was reported to diagnose cytomegalovirus status with high specificity and sensitivity. According to the authors, the approach could potentially be generalized to other disease states and immunological phenotypes. Some IMGT-functional V segments, including TRBV6-2 and TRBV6-3, could not be distinguished by the 87-base-pair reads and were therefore excluded. The earlier analysis of about 600 of the donors excluded 15 to 20 rarely observed V segments, including chromosome 9 orphons, because counts were too low. A cluster of highly shared sequence variants was judged likely to represent a technical artifact of the sequencing pipeline. An association between a missense DCLRE1C variant and V-gene and J-gene trimming of TCR beta chains was found in a later genetic analysis and replicated in an independent cohort. In a later genetic analysis, fewer N-insertions in productive TCRs were reported among donors in an Asian-associated ancestry cluster than the 666-donor mean. Strong co-occurrence of HLA alleles, especially DR and DQ, made assigning TCR associations to individual alleles difficult. Only TCR beta chains were sequenced in this cohort, and the absence of alpha or paired-chain data limited detectable features. A later analysis found that most CMV-associated TCR beta chains appeared HLA-restricted, with HLA associations seemingly driven largely by CMV exposure. In the study, some 180 TCR beta chains were listed as associated with cytomegalovirus. Most TCR sequences were seen in very few donors, while some public TCRs were found in many individuals. In a later analysis, HLA-associated TCR beta chains showed more clonal expansion and lower generation probabilities than non-associated chains that were equally common. In a later analysis, the rate of TCR association differed among HLA loci, with DRB1 alleles having the most associated TCRs and HLA-C alleles having the fewest. A later analysis associated 17,000 or so TCR beta sequences with specific HLA alleles at a false discovery rate of 0.05. Correlated functional status among segregating V segments might be attributable to linkage disequilibrium, but an unknown experimental factor could not be ruled out. A further reported finding was that TCR beta sequences accurately predicted the HLA-A and HLA-B alleles for most subjects in the first cohort. HLA typing was unavailable for some donors at each locus, so association tests used only the typed subset. Roughly uniform sequencing depth across donors was assumed in presence/absence analyses, although this assumption may not hold. According to a later analysis, parvovirus B19, influenza, CMV and Epstein-Barr virus appeared linked to several top co-occurrence clusters.

Trimming takes 5 bases from V and 5 bases from J, and the germline ends sit 15 bases apart. Its CDR3 holds 14 amino acids, cysteine through phenylalanine. Solely the CDR3 DNA is kept, with 42 bases framed from the first base. In the germline V gene, CDR1 corresponds to SGHVS and CDR2 to FNYEAQ. Libraries were prepared through the immunoSEQ multiplex PCR assay. The multiplex PCR relied on a mix of 60 forward primers for TCR Vbeta segments and 13 reverse primers for TCR Jbeta segments. Amplification of the CDR3 region of rearranged TCR beta genes was performed with a multiplex PCR assay on genomic DNA. Amplified TCR beta libraries were sequenced as 87-base-pair reads on the Illumina HiSeq System. Processing in the source paper ran as follows. A later analysis counted 65 million to 90 million unique TCR beta chains across the roughly 700 repertoires, and 9 million to 14 million of these chains were shared by at least two donors. Raw reads were error-corrected and collapsed into unique sequences by a nearest-neighbor algorithm in which closely related sequences were merged to remove PCR and sequencing errors. V, D and J gene segments were assigned by aligning CDR3 sequences to IMGT reference sequences. For a sequence to be retained, at least a six-nucleotide match to both a V gene segment and a J gene segment was required. A rearrangement counted as productive if the CDR3 had no stop codons and remained in frame with V and J, and every other rearrangement counted as non-productive. CDR3 was defined by IMGT convention, running from the second conserved V-encoded cysteine to the conserved J-encoded phenylalanine. The earlier analysis of about 560 of the donors excluded any sequence lacking an unambiguous match to a single V gene segment. In an earlier analysis of some 590 of the donors, a V segment was called functional when productive rearrangements were above 56.7%, and segregating when the standard deviation between donors exceeded 5%. A statistical classification framework was built for diagnosing cytomegalovirus status from the catalog of TCR beta chain sequences. In a later analysis, TCR nucleotide sequences were compared against IMGT/GENE-DB human TR gene sequences so that V and J genes could be assigned. A later analysis assigned CDR3 sequences and most-parsimonious VDJ recombination scenarios with the TCRdist pipeline. In a later analysis, every TCR beta chain was defined by the combination of its CDR3 amino acid sequence and its V-gene family, and reads without a unique V-gene family were dropped. In a later analysis, 550 to 650 highly shared, low-generation-probability nucleotide sequences were removed to address suspected cross-contamination and a sequencing artifact. In a later analysis, a clonal expansion index for each public chain was calculated from normalized within-repertoire ranks of inferred template counts. In a later analysis, generation probabilities were computed using a VDJ recombination model fitted to out-of-frame rearrangements, and the results were checked against IGoR. In a later analysis, TCR-TCR, TCR-HLA and TCR-CMV co-occurrence was scored with hypergeometric tests, and a repertoire-size bias correction was applied to TCR pairs. False discovery rates were estimated in a later analysis by permuting HLA or CMV assignments 20 times. In a later analysis, co-occurring TCRs were grouped using DBSCAN, and TCRdist sequence similarity was added for clustering within HLA-allele-positive subsets. Repertoires with fewer than 30,000 or more than 120,000 public chains, plus five repertoires with anomalous nucleotide sharing, were excluded from co-occurrence clustering. This immuneACCESS table, as held by TCRdb, lists in-frame sequences with V and J called but not all clones. Of the missing ones, under half trace to an unresolved V gene in checked studies; the others have no known cause. V and J calls and clone size are as listed in that table; D and trimming were resolved from the DNA. A total of 190,000 or so clones appear in this sample, 80% of them only once. The ten top clones hold 0.6% to 0.7% of the sample.

Here the chain combines TRBV7-6 and TRBJ2-5; TRBD2 is perhaps the D gene, given 5 matching bases. The sequence derives from a boy aged 5 to 17 in good health and CMV-seronegative. Sequenced: PBMCs. The sequenced DNA: TGTGCCAGCAGCACACCGGGGAGTTCGGAGACCCAGTACTTC. Its protein product is CASSTPGSSETQYF. This CDR3, with the reference TRBV7-6 and TRBJ2-5 proteins standing in past its ends, gives the full variable domain GAGVSQSPRYKVTKRGQDVALRCDPISGHVSLYWYRQALGQGPEFLTYFNYEAQQDKSGLPNDRFSAERPEGSISTLTIQRTEQRDSAMYRCASSTPGSSETQYFGPGTRLLVL.